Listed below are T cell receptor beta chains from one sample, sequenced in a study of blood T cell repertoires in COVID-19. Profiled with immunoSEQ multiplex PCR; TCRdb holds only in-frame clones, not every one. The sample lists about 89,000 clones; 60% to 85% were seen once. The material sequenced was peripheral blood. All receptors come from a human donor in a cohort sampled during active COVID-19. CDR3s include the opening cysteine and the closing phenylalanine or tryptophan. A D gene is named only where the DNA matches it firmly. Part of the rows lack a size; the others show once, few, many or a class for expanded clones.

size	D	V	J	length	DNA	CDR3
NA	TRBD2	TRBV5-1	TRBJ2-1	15	TGCGCCAGCAGCTCTGACGGAGCGGGATGGGATGAGCAGTTCTTC	CASSSDGAGWDEQFF
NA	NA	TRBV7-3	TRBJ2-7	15	TGTGCCAGCTTCCTGTTCGTTCCGAGCTCCTACGAGCAGTACTTC	CASFLFVPSSYEQYF
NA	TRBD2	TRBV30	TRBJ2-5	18	TGTGCCTGGAGTGTAAGGATCGGTAGCGGGGCCTACCAAGAGACCCAGTACTTC	CAWSVRIGSGAYQETQYF
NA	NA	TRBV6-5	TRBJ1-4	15	TGTGCCAGCAACCGACCGGATGGGGGGAATGAAAAACTGTTTTTT	CASNRPDGGNEKLFF
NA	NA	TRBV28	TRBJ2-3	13	TGTGCCAGCCAACTCGGGGGAACAGATACGCAGTATTTT	CASQLGGTDTQYF
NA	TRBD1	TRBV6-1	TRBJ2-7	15	TGTGCCAGCAGTGAATCCGGGACAGGGGGCTACGAGCAGTACTTC	CASSESGTGGYEQYF
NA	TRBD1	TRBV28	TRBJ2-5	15	TGTGCCAGCAGTGTGAGGGGACAGGGAGGAGAGACCCAGTACTTC	CASSVRGQGGETQYF
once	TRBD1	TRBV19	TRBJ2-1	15	TGTGCCACCACCGGGACAGGGGTGTCCTACAATGAGCAGTTCTTC	CATTGTGVSYNEQFF
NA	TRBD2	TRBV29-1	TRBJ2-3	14	TGCAGCGCTAAGCGGGAGCCGAGCACAGATACGCAGTATTTT	CSAKREPSTDTQYF
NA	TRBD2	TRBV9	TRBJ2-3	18	TGTGCCAGCAGCCTCCCTAGCGGGAGAGCCGCTAGCACAGATACGCAGTATTTT	CASSLPSGRAASTDTQYF
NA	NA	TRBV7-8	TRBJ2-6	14	TGTGCCAGCAGTAAGGGGGCTGGGGCCAACGTCCTGACTTTC	CASSKGAGANVLTF
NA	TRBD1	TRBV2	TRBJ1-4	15	TGTGCCAGCAGTGCCGAGGACAGGGGTCGCGAAAAACTGTTTTTT	CASSAEDRGREKLFF
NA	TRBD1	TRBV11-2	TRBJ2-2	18	TGTGCCAGCAGCTCGGGACAGGGGGAAAAGGTTCGGACCGGGGAGCTGTTTTTT	CASSSGQGEKVRTGELFF
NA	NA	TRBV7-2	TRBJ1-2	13	TGTGCCAGCAGCTCGCAATCAGTGGATGGCTACACCTTC	CASSSQSVDGYTF
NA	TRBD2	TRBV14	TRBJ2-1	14	TGTGCCAGCAGCGCCCGGGACTACCACTCCCTTCGATTCTTC	CASSARDYHSLRFF
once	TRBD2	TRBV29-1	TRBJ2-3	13	TGCAGCCTCCAGACGGGAGGAGGGTATACGCAGTATTTT	CSLQTGGGYTQYF
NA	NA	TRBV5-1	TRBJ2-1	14	TGCGCCAGCAGCTTGACTAGACCCTACAATGAGCAGTTCTTC	CASSLTRPYNEQFF
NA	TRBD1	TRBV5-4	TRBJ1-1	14	TGTGCCGGGGGGACAGGGTACCTGAACACTGAAGCTTTCTTT	CAGGTGYLNTEAFF
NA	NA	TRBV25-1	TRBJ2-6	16	TGTGCCAGCAGTGTGGGAGGCCCCTCTGGGGCCAACGTCCTGACTTTC	CASSVGGPSGANVLTF
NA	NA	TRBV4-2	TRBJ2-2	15	TGTGCCAGCAGCCAACACCGCAGGGGTTCCGGGGAGCTGTTTTTT	CASSQHRRGSGELFF
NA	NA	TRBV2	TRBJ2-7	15	TGTGCCAGCAGAGATGACCAGGGGTCCCCAAACGAGCAGTACTTC	CASRDDQGSPNEQYF
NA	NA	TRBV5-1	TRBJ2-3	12	TGCGCCAGCAGCGTACACACAGATACGCAGTATTTT	CASSVHTDTQYF
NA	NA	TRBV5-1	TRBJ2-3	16	TGCGCCAGCAGCCGATTCTTAGCCACTAGCACAGATACGCAGTATTTT	CASSRFLATSTDTQYF
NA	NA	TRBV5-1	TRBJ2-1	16	TGCGCCAGCAGCTTGGACCCAGGGGCTATCCTCAATGAGCAGTTCTTC	CASSLDPGAILNEQFF
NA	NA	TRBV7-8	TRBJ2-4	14	TGTGCCAGCAGCCCCGGGACACGGAAAAACATTCAGTACTTC	CASSPGTRKNIQYF
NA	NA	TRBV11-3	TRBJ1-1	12	TGTGCCAGCAGCTTGACCGGGACTGAAGCTTTCTTT	CASSLTGTEAFF
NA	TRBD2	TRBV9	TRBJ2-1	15	TGTGCCAGCAGCCCAAGACTAGCACGTCACAATGAGCAGTTCTTC	CASSPRLARHNEQFF
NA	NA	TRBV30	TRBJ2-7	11	TGTGCCTGGAGTATCTTATACGAGCAGTACTTC	CAWSILYEQYF
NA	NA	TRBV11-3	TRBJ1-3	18	TGTGCCAGCAGCTTAGATCAGGTTGCAGGCCGCTCTGGAAACACCATATATTTT	CASSLDQVAGRSGNTIYF
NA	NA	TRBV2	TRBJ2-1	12	TGTGCCAGCAAGGGGGGGGACAATGAGCAGTTCTTC	CASKGGDNEQFF
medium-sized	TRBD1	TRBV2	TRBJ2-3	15	TGTGCCAGCAGTTCCGGGACAGCCTCCACAGATACGCAGTATTTT	CASSSGTASTDTQYF
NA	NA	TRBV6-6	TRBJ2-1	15	TGTGCCAGCAGCCATGACAGTCAAGGGGGCAATGAGCAGTTCTTC	CASSHDSQGGNEQFF
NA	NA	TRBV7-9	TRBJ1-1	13	TGTGCCAGCAGCATCAGCCAGGTCACTGAAGCTTTCTTT	CASSISQVTEAFF
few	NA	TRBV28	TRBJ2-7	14	TGTGCCAGCAGTTTATGGGACAGCGCCTACGAGCAGTACTTC	CASSLWDSAYEQYF
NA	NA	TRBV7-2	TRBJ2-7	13	TGTGCCAGCAGCTTAGATAGCGGCAGCGAGCAGTACTTC	CASSLDSGSEQYF
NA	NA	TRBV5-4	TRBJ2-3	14	TGTGCCAGCAGCTTGGGGCAGCCGGGGGATACGCAGTATTTT	CASSLGQPGDTQYF
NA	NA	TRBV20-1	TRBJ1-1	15	TGCAGTGCTAGTGCCGGGAGGGCGATGAACACTGAAGCTTTCTTT	CSASAGRAMNTEAFF
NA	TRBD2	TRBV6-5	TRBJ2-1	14	TGTGCCAGCAGTTTCAGCGGGAGGATAGCTGAGCAGTTCTTC	CASSFSGRIAEQFF
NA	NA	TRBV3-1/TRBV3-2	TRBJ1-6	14	TGTGCCAGCAGCCCCGCAGGGCGGAATTCACCCCTCCACTTT	CASSPAGRNSPLHF
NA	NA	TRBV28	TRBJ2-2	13	TGTGCCACCGGGACTTCTAACACCGGGGAGCTGTTTTTT	CATGTSNTGELFF
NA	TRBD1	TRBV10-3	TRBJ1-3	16	TGTGCCATCAGTCGGGACAGCCAAGGGCCTGGAAACACCATATATTTT	CAISRDSQGPGNTIYF
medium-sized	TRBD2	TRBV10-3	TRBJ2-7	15	TGTGCCATCAGTGAGCCGGGGGGGGCTTCCTACGAGCAGTACTTC	CAISEPGGASYEQYF
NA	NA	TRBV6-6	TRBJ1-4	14	TGTGCCAGCTCTACAGCCGCAACTAATGAAAAACTGTTTTTT	CASSTAATNEKLFF
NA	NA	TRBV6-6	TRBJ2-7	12	TGTGCCAGCAAACAACAGGGTTACGAGCAGTACTTC	CASKQQGYEQYF
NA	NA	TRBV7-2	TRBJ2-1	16	TGTGCCAGCAGCTTAGCGGCGGGACGCTCCTACAATGAGCAGTTCTTC	CASSLAAGRSYNEQFF
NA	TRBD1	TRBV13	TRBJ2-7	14	TGTGCCAGCAGCACCGACAGGGCCCGAGGCGAGCAGTACTTC	CASSTDRARGEQYF
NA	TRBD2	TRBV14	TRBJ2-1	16	TGTGCCAGCAGCCAAGGGGCACAAACCGGGGGGGGTGAGCAGTTCTTC	CASSQGAQTGGGEQFF
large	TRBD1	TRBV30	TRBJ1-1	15	TGTGCCGTTCACTTTCTAGGGGGCGCGGGGTCTGAAGCTTTCTTT	CAVHFLGGAGSEAFF
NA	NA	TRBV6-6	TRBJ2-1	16	TGTGCCAGCAGTCAGTACGATAGATCCCGCCGCGATGAGCAGTTCTTC	CASSQYDRSRRDEQFF
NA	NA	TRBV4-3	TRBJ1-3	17	TGCGCCAGCAGCCAAGTTGCCTACCAGGGCGGAGGAAACACCATATATTTT	CASSQVAYQGGGNTIYF
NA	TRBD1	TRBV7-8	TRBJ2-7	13	TGTGCCAGCAGCTCACACAGGGGCAACGAGCAGTACTTC	CASSSHRGNEQYF
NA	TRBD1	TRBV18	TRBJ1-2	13	TGTGCCAGCTCCCCGGGACAGAACTATGGCTACACCTTC	CASSPGQNYGYTF